Shown below are 29 T cell receptor beta chains from a single sample sequenced in a study of T cell repertoires in cytomegalovirus infection. One entry per CDR3 protein, called by TCRdb with MiXCR from the reads. The sample shows 650,000 to 850,000 distinct CDR3 sequences, around 29% of them seen only once. For these TCRs, the target antigens are not known. The sequencing used cultured CD8+ T cells from PBMCs, collected from culture after CMV antigen stimulation. These receptors all stem from a human donor in good health (CMV status not recorded). Some clones in this sample may be carry-over from other donors' samples.

V is TRBV12-3 or TRBV12-4 and J is TRBJ2-5; D is ambiguous. The CDR3 contains 16 residues. V lost 3 bases and J 4 bases, leaving 18 bases between the germline ends. Here the CDR3 reads CASSFSGLALGETQYF. CDR3 coding DNA: TGTGCCAGCAGTTTTTCGGGTCTTGCCCTAGGAGAGACCCAGTACTTC.

This chain links TRBV6-6 with TRBJ2-7, with 10 bases matching TRBD1. This CDR3 spans 13 amino acids. Trimming at V came to 2 bases and at J to 6 bases, leaving 1 base not matched to a gene. CDR1 and CDR2 from the germline V gene are MNHNY and SVGAGI (reference sequence). The CDR3: CASSYGQGGEQYF. CDR3 coding DNA: TGTGCCAGCAGTTACGGACAGGGGGGCGAGCAGTACTTC.

The chain recombines TRBV25-1 with TRBJ1-5; D gene unclear. V was shortened by 3 bases and J by 1 base, with 10 bases between the two germline ends. The V gene's germline CDR1 is MGHDK and CDR2 SYGVNS. CDR3 length: 15 residues. CDR3 loop: CASSDSGLSNQPQHF. The CDR3 DNA is TGTGCCAGCAGTGACAGCGGGCTGAGCAATCAGCCCCAGCATTTT.

This clonotype appeared a few times. The J gene is TRBJ1-2, the V gene TRBV10-3; 8 bases line up with TRBD1. The junction had 6 bases not matched to a gene; V was cut back by 4 bases and J by 8 bases. This CDR3 comprises 13 residues. Germline CDR1 and CDR2: ENHRY and SYGVKD. The CDR3 coding sequence is TGTGCCATCAGTGTTGACAGGGGAGACGGCTACACCTTC. Protein product: CAISVDRGDGYTF.

This rearrangement joins TRBV6-8 to TRBJ1-6; TRBD1 agrees at 11 bases. The J segment lost 12 bases and the V segment lost 0 bases, leaving 4 bases of the junction unmatched. The CDR3 has 15 residues. Germline assignment: CDR1 MNHGY and CDR2 SAAAGT. CDR3 sequence (DNA): TGTGCCAGCAGTTACTCGGGGACAGGGGGTTTACCCCTCCACTTT. It yields the protein CASSYSGTGGLPLHF.

In this sample, this clonotype turned up a few times. The CDR3 loop is CASSSLNRGSNSPLHF. CDR3 bases: TGTGCCAGCAGCTCCCTTAACAGGGGGAGTAACTCACCCCTCCACTTT. The rearrangement uses TRBV7-3 and TRBJ1-6; TRBD1 matches at 8 bases. Germline CDR1 and CDR2: SGHTA and FQGTGA. V shed 4 bases and J 10 bases; nucleotides not matched to a gene: 12. The CDR3 covers 16 residues.

This clonotype has just a few counts. This rearrangement joins TRBV19 to TRBJ2-6; D is unresolved. V shed 2 bases and J shed 2 bases, with 7 bases lying between them. This CDR3 spans 15 amino acids. Germline V CDR1 and CDR2: LNHDA, SQIVND (reference sequence). CDR3: CASSIYRAGANVLTF. DNA of the CDR3: TGTGCCAGTAGTATATACCGGGCTGGGGCCAACGTCCTGACTTTC.

This chain connects TRBV4-1 to TRBJ2-7; 10 bases align to TRBD2. CDR3 length: 14 residues. J gave up 5 bases and V 0 bases, and 1 base lay outside the gene matches. The germline CDR1 and CDR2 sequences are MGHRA and YSYEKL. Here the CDR3 reads CASSQETSGNEQYF. The CDR3 DNA reads TGCGCCAGCAGCCAAGAAACTAGCGGGAACGAGCAGTACTTC.

The sample holds a few counts of this clonotype. The rearrangement uses TRBV24-1 and TRBJ2-1, with D unresolved. Trimming took 2 bases from V and 8 from J, leaving 9 bases between them. Germline assignment: CDR1 KGHDR and CDR2 SFDVKD. This CDR3 contains 13 residues. The CDR3 protein is CATSDSNIDEQFF. CDR3 in DNA: TGTGCCACCAGTGATTCCAACATTGATGAGCAGTTCTTC.

The chain recombines TRBV7-9 with TRBJ2-5; D gene uncertain. The V end lost 3 bases, the J end lost 2 bases, and 7 bases lay between the germline ends. Germline assignment: CDR1 SEHNR and CDR2 FQNEAQ (reference sequence). The length of the CDR3 is 13 residues. Here the CDR3 reads CASSLTLQETQYF. The DNA of the CDR3 is TGTGCCAGCAGCTTGACACTGCAAGAGACCCAGTACTTC.

This clonotype has only a few counts. The V and J genes are TRBV12-3 or TRBV12-4 and TRBJ2-7; D remains ambiguous. The CDR3 covers 13 residues. Trimming pared 0 bases from V and 5 bases from J, leaving 8 bases between. The CDR3 nucleotides are TGTGCCAGCAGTTTAGCGCTAGTCGACGAGCAGTACGTC. Its translation: CASSLALVDEQYV.

This chain joins TRBV7-3 and TRBJ2-2, with D unclear. The CDR3 runs 12 residues. Looked up from germline, CDR1 is SGHTA and CDR2 is FQGTGA. Trimming pared 5 bases from V and 6 bases from J, leaving 7 bases between. The CDR3 loop reads CASSPIAGELFF. CDR3 in DNA: TGTGCCAGCAGCCCAATTGCCGGGGAGCTGTTTTTT.

The table lists this clonotype with many counts. This rearrangement joins TRBV7-8 to TRBJ1-5; tentative D call: TRBD1 (6 bases). The V end was cut by 4 bases, the J end by 0 bases, with 10 bases between. The germline V gene has CDR1 SGHVS and CDR2 FQNEAQ. The CDR3 covers 15 residues. The CDR3 region is CASSSDRHSNQPQHF. In DNA form, the CDR3 reads TGTGCCAGCAGCTCTGACAGGCATAGCAATCAGCCCCAGCATTTT.

The chain joins TRBV20-1 to TRBJ1-2; the D is unclear. The CDR3 has 13 amino acids. V was trimmed by 2 bases and J by 2 bases, leaving 9 bases between them. The germline V gene encodes CDR1 DFQATT and CDR2 SNEGSKA (reference sequence). The CDR3 spells CSARSRLNYGYTF. In DNA, the CDR3 is TGCAGTGCTAGAAGTCGGCTGAACTATGGCTACACCTTC.

The rearrangement links TRBV12-3 or TRBV12-4 to TRBJ1-4; D is unresolved. The CDR3 is 13 amino acids. V was trimmed by 2 bases and J by 8 bases, leaving 9 bases between them. The CDR3: CASSLSGREKLFF. DNA for the CDR3: TGTGCCAGCAGTTTATCCGGGAGAGAAAAACTGTTTTTT.

The chain combines TRBV5-1 with TRBJ1-1, with TRBD1 matching over 10 bases. Germline trimming cut 3 bases from V and 5 bases from J; bases unmatched to any gene: 7. CDR1 is SGHRS and CDR2 is YFSETQ in the germline V gene. The CDR3 length is 15 residues. CDR3 residues: CASSYPGQGRTEAFF. The CDR3 DNA reads as TGCGCCAGCAGCTATCCGGGACAGGGGAGGACTGAAGCTTTCTTT.

This clonotype showed up just a few times. V usage is TRBV7-6 and J usage is TRBJ2-7; the match to TRBD1 covers 8 bases. The germline V gene encodes CDR1 SGHVS and CDR2 FNYEAQ. With V trimmed by 2 bases and J by 7 bases, 4 bases remained unmatched. The CDR3 has 13 residues. The CDR3 region has the DNA TGTGCCAGCAGCTTAAGCAGGGGGCGAGAGCAGTACTTC. The encoded protein is CASSLSRGREQYF.

This clonotype was found a few times. The chain combines TRBV12-3 or TRBV12-4 with TRBJ2-5; D perhaps matches TRBD1 (5 bases). The CDR3 spans 15 residues. Between the trimmed V and J ends, which lost 5 bases and 3 bases, there was a span of 16 bases. CDR3 loop: CASSPWGPGKETQYF. The CDR3 DNA sequence: TGTGCCAGCAGTCCGTGGGGCCCTGGGAAAGAGACCCAGTACTTC.

With regard to this clonotype: A read error may explain this, as a much larger clone is one base away. V gene TRBV7-2 combines with J gene TRBJ2-1, with TRBD2 matching 10 bases. J lost 10 bases, V lost 1 base, and 10 bases had no gene match. The CDR3 loop spans 16 amino acids. The germline gives CDR1 SGHTA, CDR2 FQGNSA. This CDR3 is CASSLESAGGQGEQFF. In DNA, the CDR3 is TGTGCCAGCAGCTTAGAGTCAGCGGGGGGGCAGGGCGAGCAGTTCTTC.

The chain joins TRBV19 to TRBJ1-5; D gene unclear. CDR1 and CDR2 from the germline V gene are LNHDA and SQIVND (reference sequence). The ends were cut back, 3 bases at V and 6 bases at J, with 18 bases in the middle. The CDR3 spans 16 residues. The CDR3 sequence: CASSIGVGPLGQPQHF. CDR3 DNA: TGTGCCAGTAGTATTGGGGTCGGACCCCTAGGTCAGCCCCAGCATTTT.

The gene calls are TRBV2 and TRBJ1-2; 10 nucleotides match TRBD1. The CDR3 spans 14 residues. V trimming: 6 bases; J trimming: 4 bases; junction bases outside the gene matches: 5. Germline V lookup: CDR1 SNHLY, CDR2 FYNNEI. The CDR3 nucleotides are TGTGCCAGCAGGGGACAGGGGCCAGGCTATGGCTACACCTTC. This codes for CASRGQGPGYGYTF.

This clonotype has a handful of counts. The gene calls are TRBV4-1 and TRBJ2-7, with D possibly being TRBD2 (6 bases). This CDR3 has 15 residues. Germline CDR1 reads MGHRA; CDR2 reads YSYEKL. Trimming cost V 0 bases and J 3 bases, with 12 bases left between them. CDR3 DNA: TGCGCCAGCAGCCAAGATCGGGGACTGAGCTACGAGCAGTACTTC. Translating it yields CASSQDRGLSYEQYF.

The chain joins TRBV12-3 or TRBV12-4 to TRBJ2-3; D is possibly TRBD2 (6 bases). The CDR3 runs 17 residues. The germline V and J ends were trimmed by 4 bases and 5 bases, with 22 bases remaining between them. CDR3 amino acids: CASSSVTSRGGLDTQYF. CDR3 nucleotide sequence: TGTGCCAGCAGTTCTGTCACTAGCCGGGGAGGCTTAGATACGCAGTATTTT.

This chain links TRBV6-6 with TRBJ2-5; D uncertain. CDR1 is MNHNY and CDR2 is SVGAGI in the germline V gene (reference sequence). Trimming removed 1 base at V and 2 bases at J, with 17 bases between. CDR3 length: 17 residues. The CDR3 reads CASSYWQPTNPQETQYF. For the CDR3, the DNA is TGTGCCAGCAGTTACTGGCAGCCCACTAATCCTCAAGAGACCCAGTACTTC.

This clonotype has only one observation. Its ends do not fully match the called genes, so a read error is possible. The V call is TRBV4-1, the J call TRBJ1-2; D possibly corresponds to TRBD1 (5 bases). The CDR3 spans 15 residues. Germline CDR1 is MGHRA and CDR2 is YSYEKL. CDR3 amino acids: CASSPEDSSNYGYTF. Written as DNA, the CDR3 is TGTGCCAGCAGCCCCGAAGACAGCTCTAACTATGGCTACACCTTC.

In regard to this clonotype: A much larger clone lies a single base off, so this may be a read error. The rearrangement links TRBV6-5 to TRBJ2-5, with D possibly TRBD1 on 5 matching bases. The germline CDR1 and CDR2 sequences are MNHEY and SVGAGI. Trimming removed 2 bases from V and 5 bases from J, with 18 bases in between. There are 16 residues in the CDR3. The CDR3 spells CASSYPRTWGMETQYF. The CDR3 nucleotides read TGTGCCAGCAGTTACCCCCGGACATGGGGCATGGAGACCCAGTACTTC.

This clonotype was found a few times. The rearrangement links TRBV27 to TRBJ2-7; TRBD1 matches 8 bases. With V trimmed by 6 bases and J by 2 bases, 9 bases remained unmatched. Per germline, CDR1 MNHEY and CDR2 SMNVEV (reference sequence). The CDR3 runs to 15 residues. CDR3 bases: TGTGCCAGCAGCTTTACTCCGGGACAGGCCTACGAGCAGTACTTC. This sequence encodes CASSFTPGQAYEQYF.

This clonotype was seen many times. The J gene is TRBJ2-2, the V gene TRBV2, with TRBD1 matching over 7 bases. Germline V gene sequence: CDR1 SNHLY, CDR2 FYNNEI. The CDR3 has 15 residues. With 5 bases clipped from V and 1 base from J, the junction kept 4 bases outside the gene matches. The CDR3 here is CASSYRGLNTGELFF. The CDR3 bases are TGTGCCAGCAGTTACAGGGGCTTGAACACCGGGGAGCTGTTTTTT.

The J gene is TRBJ2-1, the V gene TRBV6-1; D may match TRBD1 or TRBD2 (6 bases each). Germline-derived CDR1 and CDR2 are MNHNS and SASEGT. CDR3 length: 17 residues. Trimming took off 3 bases at V and 5 bases at J, with 20 bases between the two ends. The CDR3 region is CASSDNYWGALDNEQFF. Here the CDR3 DNA reads TGTGCCAGCAGTGATAATTATTGGGGGGCCCTGGACAATGAGCAGTTCTTC.